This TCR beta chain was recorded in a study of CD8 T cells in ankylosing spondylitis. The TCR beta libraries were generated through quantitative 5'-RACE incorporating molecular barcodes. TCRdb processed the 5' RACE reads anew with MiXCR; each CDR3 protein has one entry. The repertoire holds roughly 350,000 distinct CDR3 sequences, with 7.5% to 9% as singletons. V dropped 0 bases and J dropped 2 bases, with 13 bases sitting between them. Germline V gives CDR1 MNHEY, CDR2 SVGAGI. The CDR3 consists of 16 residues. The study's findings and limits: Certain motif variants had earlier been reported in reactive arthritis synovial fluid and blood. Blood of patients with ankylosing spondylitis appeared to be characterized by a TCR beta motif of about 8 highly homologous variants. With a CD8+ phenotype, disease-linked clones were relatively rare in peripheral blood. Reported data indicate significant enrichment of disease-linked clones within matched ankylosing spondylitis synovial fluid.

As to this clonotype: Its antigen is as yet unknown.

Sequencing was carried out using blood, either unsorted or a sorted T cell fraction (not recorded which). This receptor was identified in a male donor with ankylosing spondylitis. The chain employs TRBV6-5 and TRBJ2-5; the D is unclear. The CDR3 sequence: CASSYSAAPRQETQYF. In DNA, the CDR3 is TGTGCCAGCAGTTACTCGGCAGCCCCCCGTCAAGAGACCCAGTACTTC.